The next 28 T cell receptor beta chains were all read from a single sample in a study of tumor-infiltrating lymphocytes in localized non-small cell lung cancer. Repertoires were generated with immunoSEQ multiplex PCR, while TCRdb's copy carries only in-frame clones and drops some. The repertoire has 11,000 to 15,000 clones, 68% of them found once; the top ten carry roughly 10%. Sequenced: uninvolved lung tissue not adjacent to the tumor. The receptor source for this set is a human donor with non-small cell lung cancer.

The J gene is TRBJ1-1, the V gene TRBV28, with D hard to call. The CDR3 is 16 residues long. The V end was cut by 4 bases, the J end by 2 bases, with 17 bases between. The germline V gene encodes CDR1 MDHEN and CDR2 SYDVKM. The CDR3 reads CASSSRIFDINTEAFF. DNA of the CDR3: TGTGCCAGCAGTTCCCGAATTTTCGATATTAACACTGAAGCTTTCTTT.

V gene TRBV7-2 combines with J gene TRBJ2-7, with D perhaps assigned TRBD1 or TRBD2 (5 bases each). Germline CDR1 and CDR2: SGHTA and FQGNSA. There are 13 residues in the CDR3. V gave up 4 bases and J gave up 6 bases, with 13 bases separating them. DNA for the CDR3: TGTGCCAGCAGCTCGGGACGGTTGCTCGAGCAGTACGTC. It yields the protein CASSSGRLLEQYV.

CDR3 bases: TGTGCCAGCAGCTTAACAGGGGTAGTAACCGGGGAGCTGTTTTTT. Encoded protein: CASSLTGVVTGELFF. The chain couples TRBV5-6 to TRBJ2-2, with 7 nucleotides matching TRBD1. V was pared by 2 bases and J by 5 bases, with 6 bases of the junction left unmatched. The CDR3 length is 15 residues. CDR1 and CDR2 from the germline V gene are SGHDT and YYEEEE. Looking up the rest from reference TRBV5-6 and TRBJ2-2 gives the full variable domain: DAGVTQSPTHLIKTRGQQVTLRCSPKSGHDTVSWYQQALGQGPQFIFQYYEEEERQRGNFPDRFSGHQFPNYSSELNVNALLLGDSALYLCASSLTGVVTGELFFGEGSRLTVL.

This rearrangement joins TRBV7-2 to TRBJ1-2; TRBD1 matches at 7 bases. CDR1 is SGHTA, CDR2 FQGNSA, per germline. The CDR3 runs to 13 residues. V lost 5 bases and J lost 4; bases outside the gene matches: 4. CDR3 protein: CASSHGQAYGYTF. DNA of the CDR3: TGTGCCAGCAGCCACGGACAGGCCTATGGCTACACCTTC.

J is TRBJ2-3 and V is TRBV6-4, with TRBD1 as a possible D gene (7 bases). The germline V and J ends were trimmed by 3 bases and 4 bases, with 17 bases remaining between them. This CDR3 comprises 16 residues. Germline CDR1 reads MRHNA; CDR2 reads SNTAGT. The CDR3 spells CASSEDSSGGSDTQYF. The CDR3 region has the DNA TGTGCCAGCAGTGAGGACTCATCAGGGGGGTCAGATACGCAGTATTTT.

The rearrangement joins TRBV14 to TRBJ1-4, with a weak D call TRBD1 (6 bases). Trimming took off 1 base at V and 6 bases at J, with 15 bases between the two ends. Germline loops: CDR1 SGHDN, CDR2 FVKESK. The CDR3 runs 16 residues. CDR3 DNA: TGTGCCAGCAGCCAAGGTTCCCGAGGGGGGCATGAAAAACTGTTTTTT. It translates to CASSQGSRGGHEKLFF.

This clone was seen a few times. The rearrangement links TRBV4-3 to TRBJ1-2, with no clear D. V dropped 1 base and J dropped 0 bases, with 9 bases sitting between them. Germline CDR1 LGHNA, CDR2 YSLEER. There are 15 residues in the CDR3. The DNA for the CDR3 is TGCGCCAGCAGCCAAGGGGCTTTAGCTAACTATGGCTACACCTTC. Its protein product is CASSQGALANYGYTF.

By its share, this clone is medium-sized. The chain has TRBV7-3 and TRBJ2-1; 7 bases are a match to TRBD1. V trimming: 0 bases; J trimming: 6 bases; junction bases outside the gene matches: 2. The V gene's germline CDR1 is SGHTA and CDR2 FQGTGA. The CDR3 is made up of 14 amino acids. CDR3 bases: TGTGCCAGCAGCTTAACGTCAGGGGGCAATGAGCAGTTCTTC. Its translation: CASSLTSGGNEQFF.

The chain couples TRBV28 to TRBJ2-1, with a possible D match to TRBD2 (5 bases). V was pared by 8 bases and J by 0 bases, with 14 bases between. The CDR3 spans 15 residues. Germline CDR1 and CDR2: MDHEN and SYDVKM. The CDR3, as DNA: TGTGCCAGCGCGTTTCCCGGGAACTCCTACAATGAGCAGTTCTTC. It specifies CASAFPGNSYNEQFF.

The V call is TRBV7-2, the J call TRBJ2-7, with no clear D. The CDR3 consists of 13 residues. Germline values: CDR1 SGHTA, CDR2 FQGNSA. V lost 5 bases and J 3 bases, leaving 11 bases between the germline ends. The CDR3 coding sequence is TGTGCCAGCAGCATAACTACCTACTACGAGCAGTACGTC. It translates to CASSITTYYEQYV.

The J gene is TRBJ2-7, the V gene TRBV7-6, with unresolved D. The CDR3 runs 13 residues. Germline V gene sequence: CDR1 SGHVS, CDR2 FNYEAQ. Trimming stripped 1 base from V and 3 bases from J, with 7 bases between. CDR3 amino acids: CASSLGPNYEQYF. The CDR3 DNA sequence: TGTGCCAGCAGCTTAGGGCCTAACTACGAGCAGTACTTC.

This clone was recorded a few times. J is TRBJ2-2 and V is TRBV2, with D perhaps TRBD1 or TRBD2 (5 bases each). The CDR3 contains 14 residues. Trimming left V 8 bases short and J 6 bases short, with 16 bases between. Germline CDR1 reads SNHLY; CDR2 reads FYNNEI. CDR3 region: CASLFSVGAGELFF. The CDR3 nucleotides are TGTGCCAGCCTCTTTAGCGTGGGGGCCGGGGAGCTGTTTTTT.

This clone was picked up one time. V is TRBV6-5 and J is TRBJ2-3, with D unclear. From germline, CDR1 is MNHEY and CDR2 SVGAGI. The V gene lost 0 bases and the J gene lost 1 base, with 8 bases spanning the gap. This CDR3 comprises 15 residues. DNA of the CDR3: TGTGCCAGCAGTTACTCGAGGACGCGCACAGATACGCAGTATTTT. It yields the protein CASSYSRTRTDTQYF.

The table lists this clone with a few counts. The chain recombines TRBV7-9 with TRBJ1-1; 7 positions match TRBD1. CDR1 and CDR2 (germline): SEHNR, FQNEAQ (reference sequence). J was trimmed by 4 bases and V by 1 base; bases with no gene match: 3. CDR3 length: 14 amino acids. CDR3 loop: CASSLVQGVTEAFF. The CDR3 region has the DNA TGTGCCAGCAGCTTAGTGCAGGGGGTCACTGAAGCTTTCTTT.

There are a few counts of this clone. The chain links TRBV30 to TRBJ1-4; D is unclear. The CDR3 loop spans 13 amino acids. Germline V lookup: CDR1 GTSNPN, CDR2 SVGIG (reference sequence). Deletions cut 3 bases from V and 7 bases from J, with 12 bases between. DNA for the CDR3: TGTGCCTGGAGGACGAGGTCGGGTGAAAAACTGTTTTTT. Its protein product is CAWRTRSGEKLFF.

The genes are TRBV6-5 and TRBJ1-6; D remains ambiguous. This CDR3 comprises 15 residues. Germline V gives CDR1 MNHEY, CDR2 SVGAGI. V shed 7 bases and J shed 0 bases, with 10 bases lying between them. The chain's CDR3 is CASTRSHSYNSPLHF. The CDR3 DNA reads as TGTGCCAGCACGAGAAGCCACTCCTATAATTCACCCCTCCACTTT.

The chain employs TRBV4-1 and TRBJ1-6; D not certain. Trimming removed 0 bases from V and 11 bases from J, with 14 bases in between. This CDR3 region has 15 residues. CDR1 MGHRA and CDR2 YSYEKL come from the germline V gene. The CDR3 sequence is CASSQDSNGGTPLHF. The CDR3, as DNA: TGCGCCAGCAGCCAAGATTCGAACGGAGGGACACCCCTCCACTTT.

The V call is TRBV27, the J call TRBJ2-3; unclear D gene. The CDR3 has 14 amino acids. The ends were cut back, 3 bases at V and 6 bases at J, with 13 bases in the middle. Germline loops: CDR1 MNHEY, CDR2 SMNVEV (reference sequence). The CDR3 is CASSLVVGDDTQYF. The DNA for the CDR3 is TGTGCCAGCAGTTTGGTCGTCGGTGATGATACGCAGTATTTT.

This chain connects TRBV4-3 to TRBJ1-5, with 8 bases identical to TRBD1. There are 15 residues in the CDR3. Germline CDR1 and CDR2: LGHNA and YSLEER. V lost 0 bases to trimming and J lost 6 bases; unmatched junction nucleotides: 4. The CDR3 nucleotides are TGCGCCAGCAGCCAAGATCAGACAGGGGTTCAGCCCCAGCATTTT. Translated: CASSQDQTGVQPQHF.

This clone was observed a few times. V and J are TRBV19 and TRBJ1-1; D unclear. Germline CDR1 is LNHDA and CDR2 is SQIVND (reference sequence). Trimming took off 6 bases at V and 3 bases at J, with 14 bases between the two ends. CDR3 size: 14 residues. The CDR3 protein is CASRGWTADTEAFF. The CDR3, as DNA: TGTGCCAGTAGAGGCTGGACGGCGGACACTGAAGCTTTCTTT.

This sequence joins TRBV13 and TRBJ2-7; 11 nucleotides align to TRBD2. The CDR3 is made up of 14 amino acids. The V segment lost 7 bases and the J segment 2 bases; nucleotides outside the gene matches: 4. Germline V gene data show CDR1 as PRHDT and CDR2 as FYEKMQ (reference sequence). The DNA of the CDR3 is TGTGCCAGCACTCTAGCGGGAGGTCCCTACGAGCAGTACTTC. Translated: CASTLAGGPYEQYF.

The chain carries TRBV6-5 and TRBJ2-5; perhaps D is TRBD1 or TRBD2 (5 bases each). The CDR3 has 12 residues. The V end lost 5 bases, the J end lost 4 bases, and 8 bases lay between the germline ends. Germline assignment: CDR1 MNHEY and CDR2 SVGAGI. The DNA for the CDR3 is TGTGCCAGCAGTGGGGGTAGAGAGACCCAGTACTTC. Its protein is CASSGGRETQYF.

This clone was seen more than once but under ten times. The chain employs TRBV28 and TRBJ2-5; the D is unclear. CDR3 length equals 12 residues. The V gene lost 5 bases and the J gene lost 7 bases, with 11 bases spanning the gap. Germline loops: CDR1 MDHEN, CDR2 SYDVKM. The CDR3 DNA is TGTGCCAGCAGTCGCCGCCTTGGGACCCAGTACTTC. The encoded protein is CASSRRLGTQYF.

The chain carries TRBV28 and TRBJ2-2; D is uncertain. V lost 6 bases and J 13 bases, leaving 15 bases between the germline ends. The CDR3 length is 12 residues. Germline-derived CDR1 and CDR2 are MDHEN and SYDVKM. The DNA of the CDR3 is TGTGCCAGCAGCCCCGGTTGGGTCGGGCTGTTTTTT. Protein sequence: CASSPGWVGLFF. The variable domain in full, completed from reference TRBV28 and TRBJ2-2, reads DVKVTQSSRYLVKRTGEKVFLECVQDMDHENMFWYRQDPGLGLRLIYFSYDVKMKEKGDIPEGYSVSREKKERFSLILESASTNQTSMYLCASSPGWVGLFFGEGSRLTVL.

This clone was seen a few times. This chain joins TRBV28 and TRBJ2-7, with D hard to call. CDR1 and CDR2 from the germline V gene are MDHEN and SYDVKM. This CDR3 is built from 11 residues. V lost 10 bases and J lost 0, with 7 bases in between. CDR3 loop: CATRRSYEQYF. In nucleotides, the CDR3 is TGTGCCACTAGGCGCTCCTACGAGCAGTACTTC.

Comments on this clone: In this CDR3 the conserved last residue, phenylalanine or tryptophan, is missing, so a read error is likely. The DNA is left out, because the CDR3 cannot be placed on it with certainty; the CDR3 is given as TCRdb lists it. V gene TRBV2 combines with J gene TRBJ2-7. Per the germline V gene, CDR1 is SNHLY and CDR2 is FYNNEI. The CDR3 is 13 residues long, counting both termini. The CDR3 sequence: CASSPDRFGSLRL.

This chain connects TRBV5-1 to TRBJ2-3; possible D gene TRBD1, 6 bases. The CDR3 runs to 14 residues. Trimming cost V 4 bases and J 2 bases, with 11 bases left between them. Germline-derived CDR1 and CDR2 are SGHRS and YFSETQ. CDR3 sequence reads: CASSRRQATDTQYF. CDR3 nucleotide sequence: TGCGCCAGCAGCCGGAGACAGGCCACAGATACGCAGTATTTT.

This rearrangement joins TRBV19 to TRBJ1-5; D gene unclear. The CDR3 is 15 amino acids. V was pared by 7 bases and J by 6 bases, with 19 bases between. The germline V gene has CDR1 LNHDA and CDR2 SQIVND (reference sequence). In nucleotides, the CDR3 is TGTGCCAGTACCACCAACCGGGTCGGGATTCAGCCCCAGCATTTT. Residues: CASTTNRVGIQPQHF.